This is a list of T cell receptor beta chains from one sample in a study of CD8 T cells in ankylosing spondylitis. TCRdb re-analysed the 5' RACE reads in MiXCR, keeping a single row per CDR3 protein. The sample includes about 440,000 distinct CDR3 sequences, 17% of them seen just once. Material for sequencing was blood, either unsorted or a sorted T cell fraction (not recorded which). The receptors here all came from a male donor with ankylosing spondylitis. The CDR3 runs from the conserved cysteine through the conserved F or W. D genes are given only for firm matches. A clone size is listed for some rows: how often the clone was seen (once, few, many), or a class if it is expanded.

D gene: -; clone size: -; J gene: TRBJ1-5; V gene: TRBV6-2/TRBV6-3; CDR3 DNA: TGTGCCAGCAGTTACCCCCGGGACGCGTCCTATCAGCCCCAGCATTTT; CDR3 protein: CASSYPRDASYQPQHF
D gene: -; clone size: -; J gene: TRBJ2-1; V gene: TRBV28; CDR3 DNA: TGTGCCAGCGGACGCTCAGGGTTAAATGAGCAGTTCTTC; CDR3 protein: CASGRSGLNEQFF
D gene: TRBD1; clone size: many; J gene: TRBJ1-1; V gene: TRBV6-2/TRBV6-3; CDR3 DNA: TGTGCCAGCAGTGACGAAGGACAGGGAAATGAAGCTTTCTTT; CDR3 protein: CASSDEGQGNEAFF
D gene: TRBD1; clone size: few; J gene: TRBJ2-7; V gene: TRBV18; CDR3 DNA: TGTGCCAGCTCACCCCGGGACAGGGGAAGCGAGCAGTACTTC; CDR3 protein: CASSPRDRGSEQYF
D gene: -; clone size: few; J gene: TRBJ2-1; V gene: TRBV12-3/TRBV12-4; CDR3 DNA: TGTGCCAGCAGTTTAGAGGTATCGGGCGGGGACCGCTACAATGAGCAGTTCTTC; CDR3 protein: CASSLEVSGGDRYNEQFF
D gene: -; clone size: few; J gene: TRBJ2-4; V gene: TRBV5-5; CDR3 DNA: TGTGCCAGCAGCTGGGCGGTAGGGGGAGACAAAAACATTCAGTACTTC; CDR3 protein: CASSWAVGGDKNIQYF
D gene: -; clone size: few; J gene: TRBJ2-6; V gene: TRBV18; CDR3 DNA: TGTGCCAGCTCACCACTTACAGGGATCCCCCCGGGGGGGGCCAACGTCCTGACTTTC; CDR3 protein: CASSPLTGIPPGGANVLTF
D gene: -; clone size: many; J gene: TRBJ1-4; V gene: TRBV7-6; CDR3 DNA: TGTGCCAGCAGCTCCCAGGGTTCCCCTAATGAAAAACTGTTTTTT; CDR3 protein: CASSSQGSPNEKLFF
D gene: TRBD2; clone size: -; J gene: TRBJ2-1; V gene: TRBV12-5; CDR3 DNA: TGTGCTAGTGCTCCCCGGACTAGCGGCTACCCCAGCGAGCAGTTCTTC; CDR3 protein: CASAPRTSGYPSEQFF
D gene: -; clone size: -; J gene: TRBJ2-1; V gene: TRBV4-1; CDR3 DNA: TGCGCCAGCAGCCCGTTTGCGGGGACGGCGGGTCAGGGTGAGCAGTTCTTC; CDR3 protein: CASSPFAGTAGQGEQFF
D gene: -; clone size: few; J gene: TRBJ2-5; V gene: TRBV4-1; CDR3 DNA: TGCGCCAGCAGCCAAGGATTAACCACGGACAGAGAGACCCAGTACTTC; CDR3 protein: CASSQGLTTDRETQYF
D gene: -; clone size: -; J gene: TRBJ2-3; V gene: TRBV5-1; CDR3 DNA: TGCGCCAGCACAGAGACTACCCTTGGGTCAGATACGCAGTATTTT; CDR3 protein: CASTETTLGSDTQYF
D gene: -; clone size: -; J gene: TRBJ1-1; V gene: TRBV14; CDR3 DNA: TGTGCCAGCAGCCAAGTGCGGGGTTCGGGTAAAGCTTTCTTT; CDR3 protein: CASSQVRGSGKAFF
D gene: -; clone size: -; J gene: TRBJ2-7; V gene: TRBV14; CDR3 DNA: TGTGCCAGCAGCCAAGATTTTGGCAGGGCGGGCGAGCAGTACTTC; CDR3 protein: CASSQDFGRAGEQYF
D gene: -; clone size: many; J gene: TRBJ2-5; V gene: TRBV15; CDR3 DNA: TGTGCCACCAGCAGAGATTTTGGCAGCTCGAGGGAGACCCAGTACTTC; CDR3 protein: CATSRDFGSSRETQYF
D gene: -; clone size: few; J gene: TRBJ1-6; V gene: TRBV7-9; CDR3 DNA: TGTGCCAGCAGCTTAAACGGGTATAATTCACCCCTCCACTTT; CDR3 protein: CASSLNGYNSPLHF
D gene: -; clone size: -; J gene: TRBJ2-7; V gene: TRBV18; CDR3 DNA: TGTGCCAGCTCACTCCGGGACGCCTACGAGCAGTACTTC; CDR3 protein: CASSLRDAYEQYF
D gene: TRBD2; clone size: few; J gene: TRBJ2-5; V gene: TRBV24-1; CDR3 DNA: TGTGCCACCAGTCTCCTAGCGGGAGGGCAAGAGACCCAGTACTTC; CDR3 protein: CATSLLAGGQETQYF
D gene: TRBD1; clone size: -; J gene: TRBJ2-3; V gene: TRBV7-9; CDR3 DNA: TGTGCCAGCAGCGCACCGGGACAGGGGTCGAATACGCAGTATTTT; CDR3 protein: CASSAPGQGSNTQYF
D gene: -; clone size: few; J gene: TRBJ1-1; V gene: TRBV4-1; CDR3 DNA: TGCGCCAGCAGCCAAGAGGAGAGGGTGAACACTGAAGCTTTCTTT; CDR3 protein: CASSQEERVNTEAFF
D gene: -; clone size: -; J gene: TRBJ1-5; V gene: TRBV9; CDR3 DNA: TGTGCCAGCCCCACAGGGCCATGGGTCTGTTATAGCAATCAGCCCCAGCATTTT; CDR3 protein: CASPTGPWVCYSNQPQHF
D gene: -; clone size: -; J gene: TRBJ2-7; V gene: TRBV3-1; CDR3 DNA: TGTGCCAGCAGCCAAGGAATAGGACCCTCCTACGAGCAGTACTTC; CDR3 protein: CASSQGIGPSYEQYF
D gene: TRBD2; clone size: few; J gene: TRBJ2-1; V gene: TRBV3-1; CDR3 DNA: TGTGCCAGCAGCCTCACTAGCGGGATCGGTGAGCAGTTCTTC; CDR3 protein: CASSLTSGIGEQFF
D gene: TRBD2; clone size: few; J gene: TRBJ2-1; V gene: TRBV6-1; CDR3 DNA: TGTGCCACCCTCCCGGCGGGGACTAGCGTTTCTGAGCAGTTCTTC; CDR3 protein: CATLPAGTSVSEQFF
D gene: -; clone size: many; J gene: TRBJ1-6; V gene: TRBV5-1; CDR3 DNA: TGCGCCAGCAGCTTACAGGGTGATCTCAATTCACCCCTCCACTTT; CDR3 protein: CASSLQGDLNSPLHF
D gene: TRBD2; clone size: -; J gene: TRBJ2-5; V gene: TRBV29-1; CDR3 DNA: TGCAGCGTCCTTAGCGGGAGTGTCGAGACCCAGTACTTC; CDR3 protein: CSVLSGSVETQYF
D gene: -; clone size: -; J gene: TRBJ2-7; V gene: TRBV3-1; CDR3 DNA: TGTGCCAGCAGCCAAACTGCCATAGGGGGGTACGAGCAGTACTTC; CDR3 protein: CASSQTAIGGYEQYF
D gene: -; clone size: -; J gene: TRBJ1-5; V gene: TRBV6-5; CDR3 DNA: TGTGCCAGCAGTTACCCGCGACAGGGCAATCAGCCCCAGCATTTT; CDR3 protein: CASSYPRQGNQPQHF
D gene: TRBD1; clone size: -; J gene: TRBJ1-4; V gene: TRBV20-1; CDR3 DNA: TGCAGTGCTGGCGGGGGGGACAGGGTTTTGTGGAATGAAAAACTGTTTTTT; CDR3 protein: CSAGGGDRVLWNEKLFF
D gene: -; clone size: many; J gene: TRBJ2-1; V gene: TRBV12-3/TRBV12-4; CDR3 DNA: TGTGCCAGCAGTCCTAGCGTTGCCGAGCAGTTCTTC; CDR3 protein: CASSPSVAEQFF
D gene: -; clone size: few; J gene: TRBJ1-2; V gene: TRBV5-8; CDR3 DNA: TGTGCCAGCAGCTTTATGCGAGCAAACGGCTACACCTTC; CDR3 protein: CASSFMRANGYTF